Presented here are 22 T cell receptor beta chains from one specimen sequenced in a study of blood T cell repertoires in COVID-19. Clones were read by immunoSEQ multiplex PCR, and TCRdb kept only the in-frame ones, dropping some. Of about 480,000 clones listed, around 89% are singletons. The sequenced material came from PBMCs or T cells enriched from blood (not recorded which). Receptor source: a middle-aged woman who had recovered from COVID-19.

The rearrangement joins TRBV6-5 to TRBJ2-3; 9 bases map to TRBD2. Germline V lookup: CDR1 MNHEY, CDR2 SVGAGI. V lost 10 bases to trimming and J lost 3 bases; unmatched junction nucleotides: 11. The CDR3 spans 15 residues. CDR3 loop: CATKPGLAITDTQYF. CDR3 DNA sequence: TGTGCCACCAAACCGGGACTAGCTATAACAGATACGCAGTATTTT.

This clone showed up just once. Other DNA sequences within the sample encode an identical CDR3. The chain carries TRBV19 and TRBJ2-7; 9 bases fit TRBD1. V trimming: 3 bases; J trimming: 3 bases; junction bases outside the gene matches: 0. Germline V CDR1 and CDR2: LNHDA, SQIVND (reference sequence). The CDR3 has 13 amino acids. The CDR3, as DNA: TGTGCCAGTAGTATGGACAGGGGCTACGAGCAGTACTTC. Translating gives CASSMDRGYEQYF.

The chain recombines TRBV4-3 with TRBJ1-1, with a tentative D call TRBD1 (6 bases). The germline V and J ends were trimmed by 3 bases and 2 bases, with 10 bases remaining between them. The CDR3 runs 14 residues. Germline V gives CDR1 LGHNA, CDR2 YSLEER. The CDR3 spells CASSQVQGNTEAFF. In DNA form, the CDR3 reads TGCGCCAGCAGCCAGGTACAGGGTAACACTGAAGCTTTCTTT.

The rearrangement joins TRBV18 to TRBJ1-2; D is perhaps TRBD1 (6 bases). V lost 0 bases and J 4 bases, leaving 15 bases between the germline ends. Germline CDR1 reads KGHSH; CDR2 reads LQKENI. CDR3 length: 16 residues. CDR3 region: CASSPPDTRGFYGYTF. The CDR3 DNA reads as TGTGCCAGCTCACCACCGGATACCAGGGGATTCTATGGCTACACCTTC. Combining the CDR3 with reference TRBV18 and TRBJ1-2 gives the whole variable domain NAGVMQNPRHLVRRRGQEARLRCSPMKGHSHVYWYRQLPEEGLKFMVYLQKENIIDESGMPKERFSAEFPKEGPSILRIQQVVRGDSAAYFCASSPPDTRGFYGYTFGSGTRLTVV.

The CDR3 here is CAINTEREGYEQYF. DNA of the CDR3: TGTGCCATCAATACGGAGCGGGAGGGTTACGAGCAGTACTTC. The rearrangement links TRBV10-3 to TRBJ2-7; 10 positions agree with TRBD2. The CDR3 runs to 14 residues. Germline CDR1 ENHRY, CDR2 SYGVKD. Trimming cost V 7 bases and J 4 bases; bases outside gene matches: 7.

The chain has TRBV24-1 and TRBJ2-7; 7 bases line up with TRBD1. The ends lost 4 bases at V and 6 bases at J; junction bases unmatched: 5. The CDR3 sequence is 13 residues long. Germline values: CDR1 KGHDR, CDR2 SFDVKD. The CDR3 DNA is TGTGCCACCAGTGAGCGGACAGGTCGCGAGCAGTACTTC. Its protein product is CATSERTGREQYF.

The V call is TRBV14, the J call TRBJ1-1; no firm D call. Germline V gene data show CDR1 as SGHDN and CDR2 as FVKESK. The CDR3 length is 14 residues. Between the trimmed V and J ends, which lost 6 bases and 0 bases, there was a span of 11 bases. This CDR3 reads CASRRLFMNTEAFF. CDR3 nucleotides: TGTGCCAGCAGGAGACTGTTTATGAACACTGAAGCTTTCTTT.

The chain uses TRBV3-1 (or the pseudogene TRBV3-2) and TRBJ2-2; the D gene is possibly TRBD2 (5 bases). Germline V gene sequence: CDR1 LGHDT, CDR2 YNNKEL (reference sequence). The CDR3 sequence is 15 residues long. The germline V and J ends were trimmed by 1 base and 3 bases, with 9 bases remaining between them. The CDR3 DNA sequence: TGTGCCAGCAGCCAAGTCACGGACTACACCGGGGAGCTGTTTTTT. Protein product: CASSQVTDYTGELFF.

V gene TRBV7-9 combines with J gene TRBJ1-2; maybe TRBD1 (5 bases). The V gene lost 1 base and the J gene lost 2 bases, with 14 bases spanning the gap. CDR1 is SEHNR and CDR2 is FQNEAQ in the germline V gene (reference sequence). The CDR3 has 16 residues. The CDR3 nucleotides read TGTGCCAGCAGCTTAGGGTGGGGGGAACAGAACTATGGCTACACCTTC. This gives the protein CASSLGWGEQNYGYTF.

The chain joins TRBV5-4 to TRBJ2-7; 12 bases agree with TRBD2. Germline assignment: CDR1 SGHNT and CDR2 YYREEE (reference sequence). There are 16 residues in the CDR3. V lost 0 bases and J lost 3; bases outside the gene matches: 4. The CDR3 DNA sequence: TGTGCCAGCAGCTTGGGGACTAGCGGGACAGTCTACGAGCAGTACTTC. Amino acids: CASSLGTSGTVYEQYF.

The gene calls are TRBV7-9 and TRBJ1-2, with 7 bases identical to TRBD1. This CDR3 region has 14 residues. The trim removed 6 bases at V and 2 bases at J, leaving 6 bases unmatched. Germline V gene data show CDR1 as SEHNR and CDR2 as FQNEAQ (reference sequence). DNA for the CDR3: TGTGCCAGCAGACGACAGGGAAGGAACTATGGCTACACCTTC. This encodes CASRRQGRNYGYTF.

The CDR3 region has the DNA TGTGCCAGCAGCCCGGGGATCTACGAGCAGTACTTC. This codes for CASSPGIYEQYF. The rearrangement joins TRBV7-9 to TRBJ2-7; perhaps TRBD2 as D (5 bases). The germline CDR1 and CDR2 sequences are SEHNR and FQNEAQ (reference sequence). Trimming shortened V by 5 bases and J by 3 bases, and 8 bases separated the two germline ends. The length of the CDR3 is 12 residues.

The chain is built from TRBV5-8 and TRBJ1-6; tentatively, D is TRBD1 (6 bases). Per the germline V gene, CDR1 is SGHTS and CDR2 is YDEGEE. The V end was cut by 0 bases, the J end by 9 bases, with 10 bases between. CDR3 length: 14 amino acids. CDR3 loop: CASSLGTGFSPLHF. CDR3 sequence (DNA): TGTGCCAGCAGCTTGGGTACAGGGTTTTCACCCCTCCACTTT.

The chain recombines TRBV5-6 with TRBJ2-7, with 10 nucleotides matching TRBD2. V lost 3 bases to trimming and J lost 4 bases; unmatched junction nucleotides: 7. The CDR3 totals 15 residues. The germline V gene encodes CDR1 SGHDT and CDR2 YYEEEE. This CDR3 is CASSSLPSGSYEQYF. The DNA of the CDR3 is TGTGCCAGCAGCTCCCTTCCTAGCGGGAGTTACGAGCAGTACTTC.

The chain carries TRBV11-2 and TRBJ2-5, with D perhaps TRBD2 (5 bases). Trimming took 5 bases from V and 5 from J, leaving 15 bases between them. From germline, CDR1 is SGHAT and CDR2 FQNNGV. CDR3 length equals 14 residues. The CDR3 coding sequence is TGTGCCAGCAGCCTTCTCGGGAATAGTGAGACCCAGTACTTC. Translation: CASSLLGNSETQYF.

This clone was found once. The rearrangement uses TRBV6-5 and TRBJ1-5; TRBD1 agrees at 9 bases. This CDR3 comprises 16 residues. The V gene end was trimmed by 0 bases and the J gene end by 2 bases; junction bases not matched to a gene: 2. Germline CDR1 reads MNHEY; CDR2 reads SVGAGI. CDR3 sequence reads: CASSYSRTGGNQPQHF. The CDR3 DNA reads TGTGCCAGCAGTTACTCGCGGACAGGGGGCAATCAGCCCCAGCATTTT.

The chain is built from TRBV7-9 and TRBJ2-2; D is unclear. V gave up 6 bases and J gave up 3 bases, with 11 bases separating them. The germline gives CDR1 SEHNR, CDR2 FQNEAQ (reference sequence). The CDR3 sequence is 14 residues long. CDR3 sequence reads: CASRFDTDTGELFF. The CDR3 nucleotides are TGTGCCAGCAGATTCGACACGGACACCGGGGAGCTGTTTTTT.

The genes are TRBV11-2 and TRBJ1-2; no reliable D call. CDR1 and CDR2 from the germline V gene are SGHAT and FQNNGV. The CDR3 is 14 residues long. V was clipped by 5 bases and J by 6 bases, with 16 bases between them. Here the CDR3 DNA reads TGTGCCAGCAGCCAGACCCTTACTAGGGATGGCTACACCTTC. It codes for CASSQTLTRDGYTF.

This rearrangement joins TRBV19 to TRBJ1-5; possible D gene TRBD1, 5 bases. V was shortened by 6 bases and J by 2 bases, with 20 bases between the two germline ends. Germline V CDR1 and CDR2: LNHDA, SQIVND (reference sequence). The CDR3 has 17 amino acids. CDR3 region: CASRTPGAGPGNQPQHF. CDR3 DNA: TGTGCCAGTAGAACCCCTGGGGCAGGTCCTGGCAATCAGCCCCAGCATTTT.

The chain is built from TRBV4-3 and TRBJ2-4; 7 bases match TRBD2. J gave up 7 bases and V 4 bases, and 1 base lay outside the gene matches. This CDR3 comprises 12 residues. CDR1 and CDR2 from the germline V gene are LGHNA and YSLEER. This chain's CDR3 is CASSLGGNIQYF. Written as DNA, the CDR3 is TGCGCCAGCAGCCTCGGGGGGAACATTCAGTACTTC.

This chain links TRBV15 with TRBJ1-1, with D perhaps TRBD1 (6 bases). The germline gives CDR1 LNHNV, CDR2 YYDKDF (reference sequence). With 2 bases removed from V and 5 bases from J, the gap between germline ends came to 18 bases. The CDR3 is 16 amino acids. The CDR3 DNA reads as TGTGCCACCAGCAGAAGGGGAAGGCAGGGGCGGACTGAAGCTTTCTTT. Protein sequence: CATSRRGRQGRTEAFF.

This clone has at least ten counts. The V gene is TRBV2, the J gene TRBJ2-7, with 7 positions matching TRBD1. The V and J ends lost 9 bases and 3 bases, in that order; junction bases with no gene match: 11. The CDR3 loop spans 14 amino acids. CDR1 SNHLY and CDR2 FYNNEI come from the germline V gene. CDR3 DNA: TGTGCCAGTCGACCGGGACAGATGCTCTACGAGCAGTACTTC. Its protein is CASRPGQMLYEQYF.